Listed below are T cell receptor beta chains from one sample, sequenced in a study of blood T cell repertoires in COVID-19. The assay was immunoSEQ multiplex PCR, and TCRdb's table has in-frame clones only and misses some. Here the sample spans about 82,000 clones, 81% being singletons. Sequenced sample: peripheral blood. The origin of the receptors is a man aged 80 or over with acute or convalescent COVID-19. Each CDR3 is given without its conserved first and last residue.

>TRBJ2-1|TRBV5-1
ASSRDFGPTYNEQF
>TRBJ2-5|TRBV19
ASSRAGYQETQY
>TRBJ1-3|TRBV6-5
ASSYDRGHGNTIY
>TRBJ2-5|TRBV24-1
ATSDPQGLETQY
>TRBJ2-5|TRBV5-1
ASSLSVKETQY
>TRBJ1-6|TRBV6-6
ASSYSRGQESPLH
>TRBJ2-7|TRBV19
ASSIAGGYEQY
>TRBJ1-3|TRBV28
ASSFLQSSGNTIY
>TRBJ2-7|TRBV14
ASSPRDTYEQY
>TRBJ1-6|TRBV6-6
AVSSGGGTYSPLH
>TRBJ2-1|TRBV6-4
ASSESSGRAAF
>TRBJ1-4|TRBV28
ASSLSGDLAEKLF
>TRBJ2-6|TRBV5-5
ASSLAYSGANVLT
>TRBJ2-2|TRBV9
ASSLRTANTGELF
>TRBJ2-7|TRBV30
AWTGSGSYEQY
>TRBJ2-3|TRBV4-2
ASSRSVGTSGRSPDTQY
>TRBJ2-1|TRBV2
ASRWGSNEQF
>TRBJ1-4|TRBV11-2
ASSKGTVEKLF
>TRBJ1-2|TRBV7-2
ASSSPGQLYGYT
>TRBJ1-5|TRBV23-1
ASSQWDSINQPQH
>TRBJ1-5|TRBV5-1
ASKRGEDQPQH
>TRBJ1-1|TRBV5-1
ASSLLGGTEAF
>TRBJ2-1|TRBV5-1
ASGRDRDYNEQF
>TRBJ2-4|TRBV7-9
ASSPFSGTGEKNIQY
>TRBJ2-7|TRBV4-3
ASSQSVSGDRVKQY
>TRBJ1-3|TRBV15
ATSREKNRNTIY
>TRBJ2-1|TRBV3-1/TRBV3-2
ASSQAGGTYNEQF
>TRBJ2-1|TRBV7-7
ASSLGRGYEQF